These 5 T cell receptor beta chains originate from one sample sequenced in a study of glioma-infiltrating T cells after dendritic cell vaccination. As for time point: after dendritic cell vaccination, including at tumor progression/relapse. Sequencing used immunoSEQ multiplex PCR; TCRdb keeps in-frame clones, though not all of them. The table records about 65,000 clones, more than 75% of them present only once. Sample: blood, taken after dendritic cell vaccination. Receptors were obtained from a human donor with glioblastoma.

V is TRBV6-6 and J is TRBJ2-3, with 8 nucleotides matching TRBD2. Germline V gene sequence: CDR1 MNHNY, CDR2 SVGAGI (reference sequence). The CDR3 is made up of 15 amino acids. The V gene end was trimmed by 6 bases and the J gene end by 4 bases; junction bases not matched to a gene: 9. In nucleotides, the CDR3 is TGTGCCAGCAGATCTACGACGACTAGCGCAGATACGCAGTATTTT. Translation: CASRSTTTSADTQYF.

The CDR3 DNA reads TGTGCCAGTAGACGACCAGGCTCCTACGAGCAGTACTTC. As protein: CASRRPGSYEQYF. This chain links TRBV19 with TRBJ2-7; no reliable D call. With 6 bases removed from V and 0 bases from J, the gap between germline ends came to 9 bases. There are 13 residues in the CDR3. Germline V gene lookup returns CDR1 LNHDA and CDR2 SQIVND (reference sequence).

The chain recombines TRBV7-2 with TRBJ1-3; no firm D call. The CDR3 is 16 residues long. Germline V gene data show CDR1 as SGHTA and CDR2 as FQGNSA. Trimming left V 0 bases short and J 3 bases short, with 12 bases between. CDR3 amino acids: CASSLARSGYGNTIYF. The CDR3 coding sequence is TGTGCCAGCAGCTTAGCCCGGTCGGGATATGGAAACACCATATATTTT. Together with reference TRBV7-2 and TRBJ1-3, the CDR3 gives the full variable domain: GAGVSQSPSNKVTEKGKDVELRCDPISGHTALYWYRQSLGQGLEFLIYFQGNSAPDKSGLPSDRFSAERTGGSVSTLTIQRTQQEDSAVYLCASSLARSGYGNTIYFGEGSWLTVV.

The gene calls are TRBV5-1 and TRBJ1-2, with D possibly being TRBD1 (6 bases). The CDR3 spans 15 residues. Trimming cost V 4 bases and J 4 bases, with 17 bases left between them. Germline CDR1 and CDR2: SGHRS and YFSETQ. CDR3 protein: CASSPEGGQGYGYTF. The CDR3 region has the DNA TGCGCCAGCAGCCCCGAGGGGGGGCAGGGCTATGGCTACACCTTC.

This rearrangement joins TRBV25-1 to TRBJ1-3, with 12 nucleotides matching TRBD1. Germline assignment: CDR1 MGHDK and CDR2 SYGVNS. J lost 2 bases, V lost 4 bases, and 9 bases had no gene match. This CDR3 is built from 18 residues. The CDR3 region has the DNA TGTGCCAGCAGTGCATTCGCGGGACAGGGGGCCGCTGGAAACACCATATATTTT. Its protein is CASSAFAGQGAAGNTIYF.